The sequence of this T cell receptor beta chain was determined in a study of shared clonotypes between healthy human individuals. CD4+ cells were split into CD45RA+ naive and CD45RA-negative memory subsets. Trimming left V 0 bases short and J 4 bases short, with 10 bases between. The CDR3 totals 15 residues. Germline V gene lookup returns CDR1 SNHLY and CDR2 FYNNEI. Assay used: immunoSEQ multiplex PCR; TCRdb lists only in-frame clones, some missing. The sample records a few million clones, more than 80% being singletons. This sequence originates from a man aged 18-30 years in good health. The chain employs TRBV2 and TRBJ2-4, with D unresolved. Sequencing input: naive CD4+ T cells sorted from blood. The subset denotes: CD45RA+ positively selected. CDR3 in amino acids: CASSEAPQQKNIQYF. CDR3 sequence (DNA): TGTGCCAGCAGTGAAGCGCCTCAACAGAAAAACATTCAGTACTTC.